This T cell receptor beta chain is from a study of blood T cell repertoires in COVID-19. Sequencing used immunoSEQ multiplex PCR; TCRdb keeps in-frame clones, though not all of them. This sample carries some 100,000 clones, just under 95% of them seen once, and the ten largest clones take more than 5%. The sample taken for sequencing was peripheral blood. This receptor was identified in a man in his 70s with acute or convalescent COVID-19.

In DNA form, the CDR3 reads TGCGCCAGGGCGGGGGGGCCATACAATGAGCAGTTCTTC. It codes for CARAGGPYNEQFF. The V call is TRBV10-1, the J call TRBJ2-1, with 9 positions matching TRBD2. This CDR3 is 13 amino acids long. Germline CDR1 WNHNN, CDR2 SYGVQD (reference sequence). The junction had 4 bases not matched to a gene; V was cut back by 9 bases and J by 4 bases.